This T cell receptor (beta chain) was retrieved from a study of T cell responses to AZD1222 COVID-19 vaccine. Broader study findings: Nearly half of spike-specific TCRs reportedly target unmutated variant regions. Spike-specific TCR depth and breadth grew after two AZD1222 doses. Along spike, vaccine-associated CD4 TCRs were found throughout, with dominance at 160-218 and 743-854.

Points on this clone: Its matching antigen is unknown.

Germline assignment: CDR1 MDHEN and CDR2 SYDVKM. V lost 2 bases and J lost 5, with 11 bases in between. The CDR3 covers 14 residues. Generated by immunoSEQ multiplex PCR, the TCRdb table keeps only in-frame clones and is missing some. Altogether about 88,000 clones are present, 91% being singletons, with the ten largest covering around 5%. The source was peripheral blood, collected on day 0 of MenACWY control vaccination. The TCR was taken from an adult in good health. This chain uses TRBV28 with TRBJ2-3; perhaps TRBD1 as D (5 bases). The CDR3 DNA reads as TGTGCCAGCAGTTTAGGGCAGGGAAGAGATACGCAGTATTTT. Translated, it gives CASSLGQGRDTQYF.